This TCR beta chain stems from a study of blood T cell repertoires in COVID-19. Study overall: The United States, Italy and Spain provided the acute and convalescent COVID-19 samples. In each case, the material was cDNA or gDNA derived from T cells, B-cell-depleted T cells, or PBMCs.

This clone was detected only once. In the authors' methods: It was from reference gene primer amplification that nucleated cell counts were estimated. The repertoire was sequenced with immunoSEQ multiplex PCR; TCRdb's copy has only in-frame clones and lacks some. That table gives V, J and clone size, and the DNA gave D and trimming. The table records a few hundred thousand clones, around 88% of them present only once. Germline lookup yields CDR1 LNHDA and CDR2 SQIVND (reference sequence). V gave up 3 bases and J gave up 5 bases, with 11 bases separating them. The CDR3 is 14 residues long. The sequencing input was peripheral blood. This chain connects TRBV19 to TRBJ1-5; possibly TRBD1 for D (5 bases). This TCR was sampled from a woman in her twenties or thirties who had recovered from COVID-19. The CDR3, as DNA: TGTGCCAGTAGTATTAGACAGAGATATCAGCCCCAGCATTTT. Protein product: CASSIRQRYQPQHF.